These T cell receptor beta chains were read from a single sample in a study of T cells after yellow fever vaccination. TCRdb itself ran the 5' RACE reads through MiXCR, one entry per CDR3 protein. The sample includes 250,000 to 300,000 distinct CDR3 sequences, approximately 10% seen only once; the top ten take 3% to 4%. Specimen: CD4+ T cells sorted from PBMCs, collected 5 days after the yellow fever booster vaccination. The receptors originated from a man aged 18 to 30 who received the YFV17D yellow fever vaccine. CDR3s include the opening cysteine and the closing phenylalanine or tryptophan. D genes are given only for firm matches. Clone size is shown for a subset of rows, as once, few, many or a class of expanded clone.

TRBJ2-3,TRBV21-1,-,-,TGTGCCAGCAGCAAAGTCGGTGGCCGAGAGGGGTATTTT,CASSKVGGREGYF
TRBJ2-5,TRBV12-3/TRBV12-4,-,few,TGTGCCAGCAGCCGGACTGGGTTGGAGACCCAGTACTTC,CASSRTGLETQYF
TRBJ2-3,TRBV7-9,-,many,TGTGCCAGCAGCCTCGACGCCGGGACCCCGAAGGATACGCAGTATTTT,CASSLDAGTPKDTQYF
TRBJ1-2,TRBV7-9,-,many,TGTGCCAGCAGCTCCCGGACGGCCCAACCGGGCTACACCTTC,CASSSRTAQPGYTF
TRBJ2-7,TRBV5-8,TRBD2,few,TGTGCCAGCAGCTTGGGCCCTAGCGGGGGGGGCTACGAGCAGTACTTC,CASSLGPSGGGYEQYF
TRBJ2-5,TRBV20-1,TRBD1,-,TGCAGTGCTAGTACAGGGGCTCGCGCAGAGACCCAGTACTTC,CSASTGARAETQYF
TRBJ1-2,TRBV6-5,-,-,TGTGCCAGCAGTTACGGAGGACCGACAAACTATGGCTACACCTTC,CASSYGGPTNYGYTF
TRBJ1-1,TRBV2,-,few,TGTGCCAGAACTTCTACCCTCCGGGCCACGAACACTGAAGCTTTCTTT,CARTSTLRATNTEAFF
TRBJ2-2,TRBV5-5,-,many,TGTGCCAGCAGTTCCGGGGGCCTGAACACCGGGGAGCTGTTTTTT,CASSSGGLNTGELFF
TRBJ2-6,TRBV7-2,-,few,TGTGCCAGCAGCTCGAGTGGGGCCAACTCTGGGGCCAACGTCCTGACTTTC,CASSSSGANSGANVLTF
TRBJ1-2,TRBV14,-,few,TGTGCCAGCAGTCCCGGGACCGGAGGCAACTATGGCTACACCTTC,CASSPGTGGNYGYTF
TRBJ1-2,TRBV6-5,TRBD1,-,TGTGCCAGCAGTTTCCAAAACAGGGGAGGCTACACCTTC,CASSFQNRGGYTF
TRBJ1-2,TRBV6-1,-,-,TGTGCCAGCAGTGAAGAGCCAGGGACCGGCTACACCTTC,CASSEEPGTGYTF
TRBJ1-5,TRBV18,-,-,TGTGCCAGCTCGCAACAGACCTCCCGTCAGCCCCAGCATTTT,CASSQQTSRQPQHF
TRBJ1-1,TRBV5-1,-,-,TGCGCCAGCAGTGCGGGCAGGGCGAAAACTGAAGCTTTCTTT,CASSAGRAKTEAFF
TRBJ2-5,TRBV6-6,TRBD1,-,TGTGCCAGCATCCACAGGGGGTTGACAGAGACCCAGTACTTC,CASIHRGLTETQYF
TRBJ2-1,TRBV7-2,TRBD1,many,TGTGCCAGCAGCCGAGGACAGGGCGGGGAGCAGTTCTTC,CASSRGQGGEQFF
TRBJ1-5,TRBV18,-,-,TGTGCCAGCTCAGGGTCTCCCAATCAGCCCCAGCATTTT,CASSGSPNQPQHF
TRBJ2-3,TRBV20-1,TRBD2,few,TGCAGTGCTAGAAGGTCGGCTAGCGGGACAGATACGCAGTATTTT,CSARRSASGTDTQYF
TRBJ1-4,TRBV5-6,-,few,TGTGCCAGCAGCGACCAGGGTTTTGAAAAACTGTTTTTT,CASSDQGFEKLFF
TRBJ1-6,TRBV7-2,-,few,TGTGCCAGCAGCTGGGATTTTAATTCACCCCTCCACTTT,CASSWDFNSPLHF
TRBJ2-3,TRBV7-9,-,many,TGTGCCAGCAGCTCACGAGCGGAGGGTGGAGATACGCAGTATTTT,CASSSRAEGGDTQYF
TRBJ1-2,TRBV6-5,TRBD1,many,TGTGCCAGCAGTTACTCTGGGACAGACAACTATGGCTACACCTTC,CASSYSGTDNYGYTF
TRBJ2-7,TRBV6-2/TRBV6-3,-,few,TGTGCCAGCAGAACCTCAGACGAGCAGTACTTC,CASRTSDEQYF
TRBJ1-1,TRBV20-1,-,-,TGCAGTGCTAAACACATGAACACTGAAGCTTTCTTT,CSAKHMNTEAFF